This record concerns one T cell receptor (beta chain) sequence. Its antigen is unknown. Assay execution took place at the deep level. Sorted-subset replicate PCRs used about 180 ng DNA, some 33,000 T cell genomes. In the authors' methods: Without quality scores, immunoSEQ junctional reads could not be filtered like full-length reads. Data came from immunoSEQ multiplex PCR; TCRdb stores just in-frame clones and leaves some out. Clone size and the V and J calls come from that table; the DNA yielded D and trimming. This sample yields 2 million to 3 million clones, of which approximately 93% are seen a single time; roughly 0.39% belongs to the top ten. The sample comes from a study of shared clonotypes between healthy human individuals. Regarding the study as a whole: Having only a few donors restricted how much genetic and exposure-history diversity was captured.

The CDR3 extends over 14 amino acids. With 10 bases removed from V and 4 bases from J, the gap between germline ends came to 20 bases. The germline V gene has CDR1 MDHEN and CDR2 SYDVKM. The sample taken for sequencing was naive CD4+ T cells from PBMCs. Subset given: CD45RA+ positively selected. The sequence was obtained from a man between 18 and 35 years old in good health. Some clones in this sample may be carry-over from other donors' samples. V and J are TRBV28 and TRBJ2-7; tentatively, D is TRBD2 (6 bases). The CDR3 is CATNLVGSGYEQYF. CDR3 sequence (DNA): TGTGCCACCAATTTGGTTGGTAGCGGATACGAGCAGTACTTC.